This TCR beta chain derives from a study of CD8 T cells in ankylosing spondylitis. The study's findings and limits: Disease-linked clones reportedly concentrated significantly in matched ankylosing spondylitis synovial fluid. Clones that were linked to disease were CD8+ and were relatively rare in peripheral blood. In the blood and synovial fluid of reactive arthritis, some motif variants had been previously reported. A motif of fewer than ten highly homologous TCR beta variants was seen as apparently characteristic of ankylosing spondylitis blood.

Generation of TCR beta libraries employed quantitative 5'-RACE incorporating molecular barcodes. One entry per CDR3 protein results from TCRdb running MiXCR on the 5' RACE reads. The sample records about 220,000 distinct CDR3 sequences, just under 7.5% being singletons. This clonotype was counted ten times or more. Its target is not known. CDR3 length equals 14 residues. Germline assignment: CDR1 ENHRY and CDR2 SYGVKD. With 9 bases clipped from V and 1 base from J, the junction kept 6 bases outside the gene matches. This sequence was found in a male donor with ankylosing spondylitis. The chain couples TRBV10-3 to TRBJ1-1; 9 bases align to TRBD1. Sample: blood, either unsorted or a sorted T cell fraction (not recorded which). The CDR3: CAIRTGVTNTEAFF. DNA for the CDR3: TGTGCCATTCGGACAGGGGTTACGAACACTGAAGCTTTCTTT.